This TCR beta chain emerged from a study of Tregs in tolerant kidney transplant recipients. Findings and limits, study-wide: Tregs expanded with activated donor B cells seemed most donor-specific. Validation in larger populations is needed because few patients were studied.

The length of the CDR3 is 13 residues. Per germline, CDR1 SGDLS and CDR2 YYNGEE. The ends lost 4 bases at V and 7 bases at J; junction bases unmatched: 5. Unstimulated Tregs (CD4+CD25+CD127-) and CD4+CD25- non-Tregs were sorted from PBMCs. Regulatory T cells were sorted from thawed PBMCs rested overnight at 37°C with approximately 210 IU/ml IL-2. TCRdb keeps only in-frame clones here, not all; method: immunoSEQ multiplex PCR. The table records about 46,000 clones, roughly 89% of them present only once. Remarks on this clone: Its antigen is as yet unknown.

The chain is built from TRBV9 and TRBJ1-2, with 9 bases lining up with TRBD1. The sample comprised Tregs from blood. The TCR comes from a human donor in good health. The CDR3: CASSRDRVSGYTF. The CDR3 nucleotides are TGTGCCAGCAGCCGGGACAGGGTGTCTGGCTACACCTTC. The full variable domain, completed using reference TRBV9 and TRBJ1-2, is DSGVTQTPKHLITATGQRVTLRCSPRSGDLSVYWYQQSLDQGLQFLIQYYNGEERAKGNILERFSAQQFPDLHSELNLSSLELGDSALYFCASSRDRVSGYTFGSGTRLTVV.